This T cell receptor (beta chain) appears in the sequencing data of a study of T-cell reconstitution after alpha-beta-depleted transplantation in children. Study findings and constraints: One year post-transplant, T-cell counts and diversity were largely derived from T cells produced anew. For some patients, TCRbeta diversity was high at day 60 because of recipient T cells and thymic progenitors that survived. By about two months after transplant, alpha-beta T cells reportedly arose from several hundred graft clones that had expanded.

V gave up 4 bases and J gave up 9 bases, with 15 bases separating them. The CDR3 totals 12 residues. The germline V gene has CDR1 SQVTM and CDR2 ANQGSEA. This clonotype showed up just a few times. Its specificity is unknown. The TCRbeta library was prepared with unique molecular identifiers. TCRdb re-called the PCR reads with MiXCR, one entry per CDR3 protein. The sample lists about a million distinct CDR3 sequences, 25% to 30% occurring once. This specimen consisted of PBMCs, mostly from graft donor cells, obtained 360 days after TCRalphabeta/CD19-depleted stem cell transplant. The V gene is TRBV29-1, the J gene TRBJ2-5; D remains unclear. The TCR sequence derives from a boy under two years old who had a stem cell transplant for SCID, so the T cells may come from the graft donor. The CDR3 loop is CSVVRQTKAQYF. The DNA for the CDR3 is TGCAGCGTTGTTAGGCAAACTAAAGCCCAGTACTTC.